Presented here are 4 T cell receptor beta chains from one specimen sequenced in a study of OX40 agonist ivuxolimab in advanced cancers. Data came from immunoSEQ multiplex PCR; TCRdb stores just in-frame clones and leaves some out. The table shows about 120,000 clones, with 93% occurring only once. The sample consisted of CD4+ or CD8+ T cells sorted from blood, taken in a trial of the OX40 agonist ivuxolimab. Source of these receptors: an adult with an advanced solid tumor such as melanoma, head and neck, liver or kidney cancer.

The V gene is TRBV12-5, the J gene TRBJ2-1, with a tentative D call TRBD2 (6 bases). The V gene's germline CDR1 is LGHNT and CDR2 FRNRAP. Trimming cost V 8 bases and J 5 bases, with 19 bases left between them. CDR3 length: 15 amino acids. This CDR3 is CASRRDGSGDNEQFF. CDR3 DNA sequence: TGTGCTAGTAGACGGGATGGTAGCGGAGACAATGAGCAGTTCTTC.

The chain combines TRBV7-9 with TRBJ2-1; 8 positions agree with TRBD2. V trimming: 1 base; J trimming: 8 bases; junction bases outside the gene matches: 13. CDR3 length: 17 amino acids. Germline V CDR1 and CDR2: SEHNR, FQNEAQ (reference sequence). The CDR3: CASSLVAGLEYRHEQFF. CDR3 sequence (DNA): TGTGCCAGCAGCTTAGTAGCGGGACTAGAGTACAGGCATGAGCAGTTCTTC.

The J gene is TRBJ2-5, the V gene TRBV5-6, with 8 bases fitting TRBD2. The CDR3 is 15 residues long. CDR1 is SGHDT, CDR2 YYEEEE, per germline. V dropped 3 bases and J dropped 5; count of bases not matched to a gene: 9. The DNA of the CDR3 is TGTGCCAGCAGCTCTCAACCGGGAGGGTGGGAGACCCAGTACTTC. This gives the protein CASSSQPGGWETQYF.

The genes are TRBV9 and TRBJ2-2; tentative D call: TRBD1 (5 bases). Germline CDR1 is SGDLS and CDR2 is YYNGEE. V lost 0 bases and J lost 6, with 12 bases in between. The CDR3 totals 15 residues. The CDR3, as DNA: TGTGCCAGCAGCGTAGGTTCCAGGGCCCCCGGGGAGCTGTTTTTT. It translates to CASSVGSRAPGELFF.